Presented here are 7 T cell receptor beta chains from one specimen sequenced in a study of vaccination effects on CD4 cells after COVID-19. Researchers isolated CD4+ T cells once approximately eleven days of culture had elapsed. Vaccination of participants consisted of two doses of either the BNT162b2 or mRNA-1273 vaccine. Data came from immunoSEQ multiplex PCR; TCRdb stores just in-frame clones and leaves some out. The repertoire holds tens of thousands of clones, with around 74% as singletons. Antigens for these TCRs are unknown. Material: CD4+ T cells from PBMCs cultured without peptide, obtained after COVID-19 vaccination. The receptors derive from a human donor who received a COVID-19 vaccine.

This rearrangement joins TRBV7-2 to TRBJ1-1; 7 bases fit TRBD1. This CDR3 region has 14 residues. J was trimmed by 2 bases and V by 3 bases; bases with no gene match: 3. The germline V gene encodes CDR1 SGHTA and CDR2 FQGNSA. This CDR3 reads CASSLGQFNTEAFF. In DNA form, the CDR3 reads TGTGCCAGCAGCTTGGGACAGTTTAACACTGAAGCTTTCTTT.

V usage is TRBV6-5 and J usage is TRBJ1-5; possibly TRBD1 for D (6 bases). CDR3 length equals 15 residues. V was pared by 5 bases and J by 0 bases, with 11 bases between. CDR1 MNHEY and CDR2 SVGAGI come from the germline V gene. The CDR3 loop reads CASSIHRDSNQPQHF. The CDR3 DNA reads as TGTGCCAGCAGTATTCACAGGGATAGCAATCAGCCCCAGCATTTT.

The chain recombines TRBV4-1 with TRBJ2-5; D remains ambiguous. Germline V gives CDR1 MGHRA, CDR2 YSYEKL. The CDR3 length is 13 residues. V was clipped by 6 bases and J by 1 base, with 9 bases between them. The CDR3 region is CASRRALQETQYF. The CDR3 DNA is TGCGCCAGCAGAAGAGCGCTCCAAGAGACCCAGTACTTC.

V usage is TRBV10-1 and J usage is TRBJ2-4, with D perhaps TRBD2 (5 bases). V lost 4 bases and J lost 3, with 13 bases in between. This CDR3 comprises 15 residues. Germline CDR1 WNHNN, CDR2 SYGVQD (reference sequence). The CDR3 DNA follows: TGCGCCAGCAGTGGACCCGGAGGAGGCAAAAACATTCAGTACTTC. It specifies CASSGPGGGKNIQYF.

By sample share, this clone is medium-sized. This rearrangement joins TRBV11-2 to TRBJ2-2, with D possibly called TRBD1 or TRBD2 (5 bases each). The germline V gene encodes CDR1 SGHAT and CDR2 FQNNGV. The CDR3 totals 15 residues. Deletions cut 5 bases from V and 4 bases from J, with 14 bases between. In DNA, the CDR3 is TGTGCCAGCAGCCAGGAACCGGGGACCACCGGGGAGCTGTTTTTT. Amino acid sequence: CASSQEPGTTGELFF. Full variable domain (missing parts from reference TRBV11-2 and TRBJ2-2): EAGVAQSPRYKIIEKRQSVAFWCNPISGHATLYWYQQILGQGPKLLIQFQNNGVVDDSQLPKDRFSAERLKGVDSTLKIQPAKLEDSAVYLCASSQEPGTTGELFFGEGSRLTVL.

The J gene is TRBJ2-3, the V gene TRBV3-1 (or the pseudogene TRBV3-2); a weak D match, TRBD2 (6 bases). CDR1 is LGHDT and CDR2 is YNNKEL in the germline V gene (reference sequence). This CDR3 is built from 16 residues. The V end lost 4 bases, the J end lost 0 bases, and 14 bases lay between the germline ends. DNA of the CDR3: TGTGCCAGCAGCCCTTACGGGAGAGTGAGCACAGATACGCAGTATTTT. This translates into CASSPYGRVSTDTQYF.

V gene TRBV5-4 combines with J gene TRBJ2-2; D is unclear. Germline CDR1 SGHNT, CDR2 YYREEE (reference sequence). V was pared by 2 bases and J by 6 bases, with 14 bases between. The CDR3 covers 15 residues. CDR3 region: CASSLGSGNAGELFF. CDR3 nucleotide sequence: TGTGCCAGCAGCTTAGGTAGTGGAAATGCCGGGGAGCTGTTTTTT.